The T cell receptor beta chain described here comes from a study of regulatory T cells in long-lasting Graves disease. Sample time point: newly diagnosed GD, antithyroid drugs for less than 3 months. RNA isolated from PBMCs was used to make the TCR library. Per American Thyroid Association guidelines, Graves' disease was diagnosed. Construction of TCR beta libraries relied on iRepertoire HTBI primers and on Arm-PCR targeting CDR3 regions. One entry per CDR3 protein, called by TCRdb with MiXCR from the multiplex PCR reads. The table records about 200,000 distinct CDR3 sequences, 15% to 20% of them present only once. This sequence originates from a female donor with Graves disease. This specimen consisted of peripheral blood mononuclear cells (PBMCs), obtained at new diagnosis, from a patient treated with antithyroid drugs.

Here the CDR3 reads CASSLERADTQYF. The CDR3 DNA sequence: TGTGCCAGCAGCTTAGAGCGAGCAGATACGCAGTATTTT. The chain has TRBV11-1 and TRBJ2-3; unclear D gene. CDR3 size: 13 residues. The V gene lost 1 base and the J gene lost 4 bases, with 6 bases spanning the gap. The germline V gene encodes CDR1 SGHAT and CDR2 FQDESV (reference sequence).